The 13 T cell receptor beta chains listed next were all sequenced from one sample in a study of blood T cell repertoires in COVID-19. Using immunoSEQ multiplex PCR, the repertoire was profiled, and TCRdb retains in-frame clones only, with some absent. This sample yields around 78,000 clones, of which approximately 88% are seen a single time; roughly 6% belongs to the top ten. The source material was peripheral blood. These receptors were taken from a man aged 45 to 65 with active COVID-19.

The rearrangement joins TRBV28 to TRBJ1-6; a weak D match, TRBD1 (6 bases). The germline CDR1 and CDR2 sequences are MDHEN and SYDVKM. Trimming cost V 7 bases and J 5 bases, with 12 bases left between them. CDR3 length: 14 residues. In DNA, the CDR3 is TGTGCCAGCAACAGAGGGGGGGATAATTCACCCCTCCACTTT. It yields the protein CASNRGGDNSPLHF.

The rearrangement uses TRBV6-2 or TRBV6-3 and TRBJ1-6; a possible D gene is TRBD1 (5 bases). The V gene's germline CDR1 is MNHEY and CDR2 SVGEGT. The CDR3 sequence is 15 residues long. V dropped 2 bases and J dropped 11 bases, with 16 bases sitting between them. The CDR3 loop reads CASSYGGQGGAPLHF. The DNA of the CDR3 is TGTGCCAGCAGTTACGGTGGGCAGGGAGGCGCACCCCTCCACTTT.

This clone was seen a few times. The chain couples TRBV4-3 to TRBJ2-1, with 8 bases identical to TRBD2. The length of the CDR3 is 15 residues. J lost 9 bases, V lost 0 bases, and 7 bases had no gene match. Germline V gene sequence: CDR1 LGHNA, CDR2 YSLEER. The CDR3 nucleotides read TGCGCCAGCAGCCAAGAATCGGGAGGGCCCAGTGAGCAGTTCTTC. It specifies CASSQESGGPSEQFF.

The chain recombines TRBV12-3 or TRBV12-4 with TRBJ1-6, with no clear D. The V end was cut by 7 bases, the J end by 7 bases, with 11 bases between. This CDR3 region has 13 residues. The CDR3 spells CASTRIENSPLHF. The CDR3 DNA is TGTGCCAGCACTAGAATCGAGAATTCACCCCTCCACTTT.

The DNA of the CDR3 is TGTGCCAGCAGTGGATCGCGGGGGGTAGGCACTGAAGCTTTCTTT. Its translation is CASSGSRGVGTEAFF. This sequence joins TRBV2 and TRBJ1-1; D possibly corresponds to TRBD1 (5 bases). The CDR3 has 15 residues. Trimming removed 4 bases from V and 4 bases from J, with 16 bases in between. From germline, CDR1 is SNHLY and CDR2 FYNNEI.

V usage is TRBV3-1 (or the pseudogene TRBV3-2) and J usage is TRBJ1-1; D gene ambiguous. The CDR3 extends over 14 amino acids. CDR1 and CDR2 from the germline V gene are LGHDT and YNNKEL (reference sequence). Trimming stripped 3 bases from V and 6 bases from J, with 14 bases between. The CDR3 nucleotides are TGTGCCAGCAGCCAGTTTGGCAGGCGCGCTGAAGCTTTCTTT. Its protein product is CASSQFGRRAEAFF.

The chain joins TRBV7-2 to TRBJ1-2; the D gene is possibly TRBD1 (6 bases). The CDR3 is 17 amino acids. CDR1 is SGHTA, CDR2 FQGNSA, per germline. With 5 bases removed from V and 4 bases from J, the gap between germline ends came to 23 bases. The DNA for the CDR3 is TGTGCCAGCAGCCCCGGGGGGGTGGCAGGGGCCTCCTATGGCTACACCTTC. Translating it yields CASSPGGVAGASYGYTF.

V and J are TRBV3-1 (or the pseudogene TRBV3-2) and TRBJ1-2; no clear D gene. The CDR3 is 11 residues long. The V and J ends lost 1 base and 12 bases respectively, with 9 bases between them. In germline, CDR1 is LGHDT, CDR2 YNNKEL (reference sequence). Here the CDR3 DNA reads TGTGCCAGCAGCCAAGGACACGCCCACACCTTC. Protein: CASSQGHAHTF.

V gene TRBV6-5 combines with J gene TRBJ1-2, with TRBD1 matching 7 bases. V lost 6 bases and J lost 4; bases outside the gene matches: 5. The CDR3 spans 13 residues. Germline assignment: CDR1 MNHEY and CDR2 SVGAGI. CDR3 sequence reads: CASSRDSPYGYTF. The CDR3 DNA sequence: TGTGCCAGCAGCCGGGACAGCCCCTATGGCTACACCTTC.

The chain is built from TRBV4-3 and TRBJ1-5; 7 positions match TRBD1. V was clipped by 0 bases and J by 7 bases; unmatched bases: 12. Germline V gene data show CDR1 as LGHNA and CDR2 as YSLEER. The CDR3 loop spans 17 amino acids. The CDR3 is CASSQDFEGASYQPQHF. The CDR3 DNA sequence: TGCGCCAGCAGCCAAGATTTCGAGGGGGCCTCTTACCAGCCCCAGCATTTT.

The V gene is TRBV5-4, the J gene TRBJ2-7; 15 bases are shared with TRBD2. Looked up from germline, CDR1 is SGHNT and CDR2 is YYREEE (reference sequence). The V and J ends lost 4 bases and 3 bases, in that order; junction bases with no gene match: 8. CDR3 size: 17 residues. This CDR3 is CASSPGLAGGLLYEQYF. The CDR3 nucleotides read TGTGCCAGCAGCCCGGGACTAGCGGGAGGCCTACTCTACGAGCAGTACTTC.

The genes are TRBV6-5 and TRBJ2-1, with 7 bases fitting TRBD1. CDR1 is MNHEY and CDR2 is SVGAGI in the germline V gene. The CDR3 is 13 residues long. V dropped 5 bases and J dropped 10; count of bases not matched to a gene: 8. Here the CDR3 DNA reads TGTGCCAGCAGTCTTAATAACAGGGGCGAGCAGTTCTTC. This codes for CASSLNNRGEQFF.

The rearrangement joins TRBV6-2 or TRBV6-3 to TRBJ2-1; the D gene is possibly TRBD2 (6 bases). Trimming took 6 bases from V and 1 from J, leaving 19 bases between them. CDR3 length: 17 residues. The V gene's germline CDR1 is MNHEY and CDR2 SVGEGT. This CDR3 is CASSSDTGVLSYNEQFF. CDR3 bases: TGTGCCAGCAGCTCCGACACGGGAGTCTTGTCCTACAATGAGCAGTTCTTC.